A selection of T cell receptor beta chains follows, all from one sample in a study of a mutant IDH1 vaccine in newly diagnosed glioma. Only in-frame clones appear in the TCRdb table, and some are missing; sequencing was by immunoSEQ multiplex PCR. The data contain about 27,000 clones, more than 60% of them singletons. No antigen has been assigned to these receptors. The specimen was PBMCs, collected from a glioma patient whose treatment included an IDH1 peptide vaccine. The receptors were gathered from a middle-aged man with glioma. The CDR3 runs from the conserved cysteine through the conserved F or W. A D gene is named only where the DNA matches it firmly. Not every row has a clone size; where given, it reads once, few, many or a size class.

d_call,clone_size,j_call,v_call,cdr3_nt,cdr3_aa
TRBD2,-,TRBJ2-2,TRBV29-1,TGCAGCGTTGAACTAGCGGGAGGGCAAGTCGGGGAGCTGTTTTTT,CSVELAGGQVGELFF
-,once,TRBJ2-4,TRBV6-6,TGTGCCAGCAGTTACGACGGGTACATTCAGTACTTC,CASSYDGYIQYF
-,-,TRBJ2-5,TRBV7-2,TGTGCCAGCAGCACCGTCCTTCCGGCGAGGGAGACCCAGTACTTC,CASSTVLPARETQYF
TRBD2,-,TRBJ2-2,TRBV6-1,TGTGCCAGCAGTGAAGACCAAGCGGGAGGAGTTTTCGTGGAGCTGTTTTTT,CASSEDQAGGVFVELFF
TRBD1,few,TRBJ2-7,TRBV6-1,TGTGCCAGCAGTGAAGGGACTTGGACAGGGAACTTC,CASSEGTWTGNF
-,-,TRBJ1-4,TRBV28,TGTGCCAGCAGTTTTAGGATAAATGAAAAACTGTTTTTT,CASSFRINEKLFF
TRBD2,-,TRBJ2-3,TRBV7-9,TGTGCCAGCAGCTCCCGAGGACTAGCGTCGGCAGATACGCAGTATTTT,CASSSRGLASADTQYF
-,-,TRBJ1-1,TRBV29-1,TGCAGCGTTGGGAATCCGGGAGCTGAAGCTTTCTTT,CSVGNPGAEAFF
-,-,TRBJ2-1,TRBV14,TGTGCCAGCAGCCGAAGAACCGACAGGAATGAGCAGTTCTTC,CASSRRTDRNEQFF
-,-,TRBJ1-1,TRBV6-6,TGTGCCAGCAAAGACTGGGACTATGAAGCTTTCTTT,CASKDWDYEAFF
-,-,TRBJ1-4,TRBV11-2,TGTGCCAGCAGCTTGATGGTGGGGGGCGCGGGGGAAAAACTGTTTTTT,CASSLMVGGAGEKLFF
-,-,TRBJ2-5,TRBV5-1,TGCGCCAGCAGCTTGGGGAGACCACAAGAGACCCAGTACTTC,CASSLGRPQETQYF
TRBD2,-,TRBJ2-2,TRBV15,TGTGCCACCAGCCCTGGGAAACTAGCGGGCACCGGGGAGCTGTTTTTT,CATSPGKLAGTGELFF
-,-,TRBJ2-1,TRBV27,TGTGCCAGCAAACGATCGGGGGAAATCCCCTACAATGAGCAGTTCTTC,CASKRSGEIPYNEQFF
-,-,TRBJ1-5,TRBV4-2,TGTGCCAGCAGCAGCCGGACTGGGAGCAATCAGCCCCAGCATTTT,CASSSRTGSNQPQHF
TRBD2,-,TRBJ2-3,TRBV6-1,TGTGCCAGCAGTGTGGCGGGGGGGATCACAGATACGCAGTATTTT,CASSVAGGITDTQYF
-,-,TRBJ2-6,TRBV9,TGTGCCAGCAGCCCGGGCTCTGGGGCCAACGTCCTGACTTTC,CASSPGSGANVLTF
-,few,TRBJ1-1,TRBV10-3,TGTGCCATCAGTGAGCGGGGAAGGAACACTGAAGCTTTCTTT,CAISERGRNTEAFF
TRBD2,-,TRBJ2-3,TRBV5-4,TGTGCCAGCAGCCCGGGACTAGCGGGATACACAGATACGCAGTATTTT,CASSPGLAGYTDTQYF
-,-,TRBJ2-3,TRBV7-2,TGTGCCAGCAGTTACACAGATACGCAGTATTTT,CASSYTDTQYF
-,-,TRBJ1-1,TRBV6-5,TGTGCCAGCAGCTTACGGACGAACACTGAAGCTTTCTTT,CASSLRTNTEAFF
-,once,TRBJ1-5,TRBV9,TGTGCCAGCAGCGTGGGAGGGGAACAAAATCAGCCCCAGCATTTT,CASSVGGEQNQPQHF
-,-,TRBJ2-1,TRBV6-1,TGTGCCAGCAGTATACATAGCGCCAGCACCAATGAGCAGTTCTTC,CASSIHSASTNEQFF
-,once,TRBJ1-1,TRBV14,TGTGCCAGCAGCCAAGGTGTAACAAACACTGAAGCTTTCTTT,CASSQGVTNTEAFF
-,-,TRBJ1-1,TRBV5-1,TGCGCCAGCAGCTTGGCGGGGGGGCTGGGCACTGAAGCTTTCTTT,CASSLAGGLGTEAFF
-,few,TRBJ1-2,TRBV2,TGTGCCAGCAAGCTGGACCGGATTTATGGCTACACCTTC,CASKLDRIYGYTF
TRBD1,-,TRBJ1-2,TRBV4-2,TGTGCCAGCAGCCAGGATCGGACAGGATTCGGCTACACCTTC,CASSQDRTGFGYTF
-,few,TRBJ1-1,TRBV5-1,TGCGCCAGCAGGCTAGTTATGAACACTGAAGCTTTCTTT,CASRLVMNTEAFF
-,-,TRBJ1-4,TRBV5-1,TGCGCCAGCAGGGTAGGCCAGGGTGTTGGAAAACTGTTTTTT,CASRVGQGVGKLFF
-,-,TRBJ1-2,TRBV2,TGTGCCAGTAGTCCCAGGGACGGCTACACCTTC,CASSPRDGYTF
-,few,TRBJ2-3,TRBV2,TGTGCCAGCACGGAGGGGGAAGATACGCAGTATTTT,CASTEGEDTQYF
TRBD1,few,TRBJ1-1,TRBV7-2,TGTGCCAGCAGCAGACAGGGAATGAACACTGAAGCTTTCTTT,CASSRQGMNTEAFF
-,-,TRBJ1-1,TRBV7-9,TGTGCCAGCAGCAGAAACCCGGGAGAAGCTTTCTTT,CASSRNPGEAFF
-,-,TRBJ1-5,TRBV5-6,TGTGCCAGCAAGATAGGACCAAATAGCAATCAGCCCCAGCATTTT,CASKIGPNSNQPQHF
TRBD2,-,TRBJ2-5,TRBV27,TGTGCCAGCAGTTTATTCCGGGAGGGAGGAGAGACCCAGTACTTC,CASSLFREGGETQYF
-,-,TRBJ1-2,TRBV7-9,TGTGCCAGCAGCATAGAAGGAAACGGCTACACCTTC,CASSIEGNGYTF
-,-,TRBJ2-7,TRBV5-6,TGTGCCAGCAGCGGGGGCGGGAGAGCGTACGAGCAGTACTTC,CASSGGGRAYEQYF
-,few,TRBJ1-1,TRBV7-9,TGTGCCAGCAGCTTATGGGCGAACACTGAAGCTTTCTTT,CASSLWANTEAFF
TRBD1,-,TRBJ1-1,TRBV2,TGTGCCAGTCAGAGAGACAGGGAAGTATCAGAAGCTTTCTTT,CASQRDREVSEAFF
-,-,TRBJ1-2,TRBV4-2,TGTGCCAGCAGCCAAGATCTCGGGGGGGTCTATGGCTACACCTTC,CASSQDLGGVYGYTF
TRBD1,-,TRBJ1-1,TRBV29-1,TGCAGCGTCGCGGGACAGGGAAACACTGAAGCTTTCTTT,CSVAGQGNTEAFF
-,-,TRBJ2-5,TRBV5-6,TGTGCCAGCAGCTTGGAATTAACAGAGACCCAGTACTTC,CASSLELTETQYF
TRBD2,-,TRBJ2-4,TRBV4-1,TGCGCCAGCAGCCACCGAGCGGGGCTAGCCAAAAACATTCAGTACTTC,CASSHRAGLAKNIQYF
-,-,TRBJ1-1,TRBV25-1,TGTGCCAGCAGTGGACCGGGACCGATCAACACTGAAGCTTTCTTT,CASSGPGPINTEAFF
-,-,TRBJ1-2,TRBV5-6,TGTGCCAGCAGCTTGGTTGGTGAGGGGAATGGCTACACCTTC,CASSLVGEGNGYTF
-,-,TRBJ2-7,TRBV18,TGTGCCAGCTCGGACAGTGGCGAGCAGTACTTC,CASSDSGEQYF
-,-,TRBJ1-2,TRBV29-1,TGCAGCGCCCCGGGGGCAGGTGGCTACACCTTC,CSAPGAGGYTF
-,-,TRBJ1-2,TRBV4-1,TGCGCCAGCAGCCAAGAGCAAGGCAGATCCTATGGCTACACCTTC,CASSQEQGRSYGYTF
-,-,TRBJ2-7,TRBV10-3,TGTGCCATCAGTGAGTTAACAGGTCCCTACGAGCAGTACTTC,CAISELTGPYEQYF
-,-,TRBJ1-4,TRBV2,TGTGCCAGCAGTGAAAGGCAGGGTAATGAAAAACTGTTTTTT,CASSERQGNEKLFF
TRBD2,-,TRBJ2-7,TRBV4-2,TGTGCCAGCAGCCAAGCCCACCAGCGGGGGGGGTCCTACGAGCAGTACTTC,CASSQAHQRGGSYEQYF
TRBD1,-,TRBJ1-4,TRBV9,TGTGCCAGCAGCGCTACAGGGGGGTCTGCAACTAATGAAAAACTGTTTTTT,CASSATGGSATNEKLFF
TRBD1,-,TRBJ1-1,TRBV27,TGTGCCAGCAGTTCAGGACAGGGGAGGGTTGAAGCTTTCTTT,CASSSGQGRVEAFF
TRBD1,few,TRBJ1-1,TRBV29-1,TGCAGCGTTGAGAGGGGGCGGACTGAAGCTTTCTTT,CSVERGRTEAFF
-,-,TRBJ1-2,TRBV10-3,TGTGCCATCAGTGCGGGGGGGATGACTGATTGGGGCTACACCTTC,CAISAGGMTDWGYTF
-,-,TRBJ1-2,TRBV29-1,TGCAGCGTTGCTGTGGCCAGGGTTGTCACCTTC,CSVAVARVVTF
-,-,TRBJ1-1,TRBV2,TGTGCCAGCAGTGTCCAAATGAACACTGAAGCTTTCTTT,CASSVQMNTEAFF
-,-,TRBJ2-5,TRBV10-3,TGTGCCACAGCAGACAGTGAAGAGACCCAGTACTTC,CATADSEETQYF